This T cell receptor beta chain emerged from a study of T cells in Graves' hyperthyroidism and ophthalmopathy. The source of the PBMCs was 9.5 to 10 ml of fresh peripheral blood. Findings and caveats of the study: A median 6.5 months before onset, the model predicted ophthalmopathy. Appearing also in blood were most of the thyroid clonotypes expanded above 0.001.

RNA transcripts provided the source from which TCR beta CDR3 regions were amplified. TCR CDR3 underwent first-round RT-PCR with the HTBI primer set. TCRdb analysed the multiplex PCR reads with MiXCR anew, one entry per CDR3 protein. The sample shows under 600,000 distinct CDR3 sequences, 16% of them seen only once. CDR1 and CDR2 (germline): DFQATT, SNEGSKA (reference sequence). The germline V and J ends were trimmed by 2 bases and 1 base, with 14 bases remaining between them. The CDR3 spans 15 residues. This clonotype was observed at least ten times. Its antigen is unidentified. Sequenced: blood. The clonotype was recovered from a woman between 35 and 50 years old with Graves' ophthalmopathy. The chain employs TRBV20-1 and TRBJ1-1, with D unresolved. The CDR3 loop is CSARSPIGANTEAFF. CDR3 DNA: TGCAGTGCTAGATCACCCATCGGCGCGAACACTGAAGCTTTCTTT.